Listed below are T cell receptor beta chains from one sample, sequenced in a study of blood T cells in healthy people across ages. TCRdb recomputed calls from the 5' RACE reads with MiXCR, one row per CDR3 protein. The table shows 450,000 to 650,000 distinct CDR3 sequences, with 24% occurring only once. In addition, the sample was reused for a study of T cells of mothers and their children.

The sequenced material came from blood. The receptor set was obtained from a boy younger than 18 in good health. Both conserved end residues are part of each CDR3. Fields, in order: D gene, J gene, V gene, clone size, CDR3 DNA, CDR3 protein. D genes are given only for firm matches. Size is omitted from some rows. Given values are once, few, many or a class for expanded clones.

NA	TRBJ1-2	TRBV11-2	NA	TGTGCCAGCAGCTTCCGTATACCGGGACACCTCTTCTATGGCTACACCTTC	CASSFRIPGHLFYGYTF
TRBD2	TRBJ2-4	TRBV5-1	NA	TGCGCCAGCAGCTTGGGGGGGACTAGCGGGAGATTGAACATTCAGTACTTC	CASSLGGTSGRLNIQYF
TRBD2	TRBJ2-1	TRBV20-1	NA	TGCAGTGCTCCTAGCGGGAGAGGATCCTACAATGAGCAGTTCTTC	CSAPSGRGSYNEQFF
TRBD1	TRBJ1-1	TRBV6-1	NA	TGTGCCAGCAGTGAGGACGGGGGGACAGGGCGGACTGAAGCTTTCTTT	CASSEDGGTGRTEAFF
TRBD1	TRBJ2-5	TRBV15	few	TGTGCCACCAGCAGAGATCGGGACAGCCAAGAGACCCAGTACTTC	CATSRDRDSQETQYF
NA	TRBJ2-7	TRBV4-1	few	TGCGCCAGCAGCCAAGGCCGGTTCCACAACTTC	CASSQGRFHNF
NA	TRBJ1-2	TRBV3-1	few	TGTGCCAGCAGCCAACGCCCGGCCCCCTATGGCTACACCTTC	CASSQRPAPYGYTF
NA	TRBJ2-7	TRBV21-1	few	TGTGCCAGCAGTAAAAAAGCGGGGGGAAGCTACGAGCAGTACTTC	CASSKKAGGSYEQYF
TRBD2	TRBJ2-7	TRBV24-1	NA	TGTGCCACCAGCGAGCGGGGATTCTACGAGCAGTACTTC	CATSERGFYEQYF
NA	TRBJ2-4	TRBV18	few	TGTGCCAGCTCACTGTCAGGGGAAGCAAACATTCAGTACTTC	CASSLSGEANIQYF
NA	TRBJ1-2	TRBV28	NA	TGTGCCAGCAGTCCCTTTCCTCGACAGAGGGTTAACTATGGCTACACCTTC	CASSPFPRQRVNYGYTF
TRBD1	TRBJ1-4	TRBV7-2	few	TGTGCCAGCAGCTTTAGGACAGGGGATGAAAAACTGTTTTTT	CASSFRTGDEKLFF
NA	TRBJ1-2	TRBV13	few	TGTGCCAGCAGCCAGTCGAGGCAGGGGCCCTATGGCTACACCTTC	CASSQSRQGPYGYTF
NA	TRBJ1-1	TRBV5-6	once	TGTGCCAGCAGCTTGTATCGACCAGGGCCTAACACTGAAGCTTTCTTT	CASSLYRPGPNTEAFF
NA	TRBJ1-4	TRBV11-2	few	TGTGCCAGCAGCTTTTATAATGAAAAACTGTTTTTT	CASSFYNEKLFF
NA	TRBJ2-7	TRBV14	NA	TGTGCCAGCAGCTTTCGGGGGAAGAGCTCCTACGAGCAGTACTTC	CASSFRGKSSYEQYF
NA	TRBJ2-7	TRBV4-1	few	TGCGCCAGCAGCCAAGCGGGATCCCACTACGAGCAGTACTTC	CASSQAGSHYEQYF
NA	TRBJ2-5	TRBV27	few	TGTGCCAGCAGTTTATCGAGCAGGGAGACCCAGTACTTC	CASSLSSRETQYF
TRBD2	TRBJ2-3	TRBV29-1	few	TGCAGCGTGGTTGGCGGGAGGGCCCGGGATACGCAGTATTTT	CSVVGGRARDTQYF
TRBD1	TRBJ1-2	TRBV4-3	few	TGCGCCAGCAAGCCAAGCTATGCCGGGACAGATGAGGCAACTAACTATGGCTACACCTTC	CASKPSYAGTDEATNYGYTF
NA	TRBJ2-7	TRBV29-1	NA	TGCAGCGTTGAAGTAGAAGCGGCCGTTTCGTCCTACGAGCAGTACTTC	CSVEVEAAVSSYEQYF
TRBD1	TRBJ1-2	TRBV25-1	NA	TGTGCCAGCAGTGAATATCGGCAGGGGGCGAGGGGGTTTGGCTACACCTTC	CASSEYRQGARGFGYTF
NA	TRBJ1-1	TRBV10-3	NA	TGTGCCATCAGTGAGTCGATGGGCGTCGGGACACCTAACACTGAAGCTTTCTTT	CAISESMGVGTPNTEAFF